Following are 27 T cell receptor beta chains from one sample sequenced in a study of blood T cell repertoires in COVID-19. Clones were sequenced by immunoSEQ multiplex PCR, and TCRdb holds only the in-frame ones, with some missing. The sample includes around 97,000 clones, 84% of them seen just once. The sequenced sample consisted of peripheral blood. All receptors derive from a human donor in a cohort sampled during active or convalescent COVID-19.

The rearrangement links TRBV11-2 to TRBJ2-2, with 7 bases aligning to TRBD2. CDR1 is SGHAT and CDR2 is FQNNGV in the germline V gene. This CDR3 contains 14 residues. The V segment lost 5 bases and the J segment 7 bases; nucleotides outside the gene matches: 7. The CDR3 DNA sequence: TGTGCCAGCAGCCCGCGGGGGTCCGACGGGGAGCTGTTTTTT. Translating gives CASSPRGSDGELFF.

This chain links TRBV24-1 with TRBJ1-5; 10 positions match TRBD1. J was trimmed by 6 bases and V by 2 bases; bases with no gene match: 6. The CDR3 length is 16 residues. The germline gives CDR1 KGHDR, CDR2 SFDVKD. CDR3 loop: CATSDSDRGFSQPQHF. The CDR3 region has the DNA TGTGCCACCAGTGATTCGGACAGGGGGTTTAGTCAGCCCCAGCATTTT.

The rearrangement links TRBV12-3 or TRBV12-4 to TRBJ2-5, with 7 nucleotides matching TRBD2. Losses at the gene ends were 5 bases for V and 7 bases for J; bases not matched to a gene: 4. The CDR3 covers 12 residues. The CDR3 region is CASSTPGGTQYF. The CDR3 DNA reads TGTGCCAGCAGTACCCCGGGGGGGACCCAGTACTTC.

Here the CDR3 DNA reads TGTGCCAGCTCACCGCTAAGCGGGCCCCCCAATGAGCAGTTCTTC. Its protein is CASSPLSGPPNEQFF. The chain links TRBV18 to TRBJ2-1; possible D gene TRBD2, 6 bases. Per germline, CDR1 KGHSH and CDR2 LQKENI. The CDR3 consists of 15 residues. Trimming pared 3 bases from V and 6 bases from J, leaving 15 bases between.

The rearrangement uses TRBV24-1 and TRBJ2-1; D gene ambiguous. CDR1 KGHDR and CDR2 SFDVKD come from the germline V gene. This CDR3 has 14 amino acids. Trimming shortened V by 12 bases and J by 0 bases, and 14 bases separated the two germline ends. Here the CDR3 reads CAVERSGSYNEQFF. CDR3 nucleotides: TGTGCCGTGGAGAGGTCCGGCTCCTACAATGAGCAGTTCTTC.

Comments on this clone: This same CDR3 is encoded by further DNA sequences in the sample. The rearrangement joins TRBV5-1 to TRBJ2-7, with 10 positions matching TRBD1. V gave up 0 bases and J gave up 4 bases; unmatched junction bases: 1. Germline lookup yields CDR1 SGHRS and CDR2 YFSETQ. The CDR3 covers 14 residues. The CDR3 nucleotides read TGCGCCAGCAGCTTGGGACAGGGGGCGTACGAGCAGTACTTC. This encodes CASSLGQGAYEQYF.

The chain employs TRBV7-9 and TRBJ1-1, with D perhaps matching TRBD1 (5 bases). V shed 8 bases and J shed 3 bases, with 13 bases lying between them. From germline, CDR1 is SEHNR and CDR2 FQNEAQ (reference sequence). This CDR3 region has 13 residues. CDR3 region: CASDLGPDTEAFF. The CDR3 DNA sequence: TGTGCCAGCGATTTGGGGCCGGACACTGAAGCTTTCTTT.

The chain is built from TRBV5-1 and TRBJ1-3; D not certain. The V gene's germline CDR1 is SGHRS and CDR2 YFSETQ. The CDR3 contains 15 residues. The ends were cut back, 0 bases at V and 3 bases at J, with 10 bases in the middle. Here the CDR3 reads CASSLDGSFGNTIYF. In DNA, the CDR3 is TGCGCCAGCAGCTTGGATGGGAGTTTTGGAAACACCATATATTTT.

The rearrangement links TRBV9 to TRBJ1-3; possibly TRBD1 for D (5 bases). From germline, CDR1 is SGDLS and CDR2 YYNGEE. This CDR3 has 19 amino acids. V was trimmed by 1 base and J by 1 base, leaving 21 bases between them. The CDR3, as DNA: TGTGCCAGCAGCGTAACTCCCGTTAGGGTGGGGGGATCTGGAAACACCATATATTTT. Translated, it gives CASSVTPVRVGGSGNTIYF.

The V call is TRBV19, the J call TRBJ1-2; 7 nucleotides agree with TRBD1. There are 13 residues in the CDR3. V was clipped by 8 bases and J by 2 bases; unmatched bases: 5. The germline V gene has CDR1 LNHDA and CDR2 SQIVND (reference sequence). CDR3 bases: TGTGCCAGTCGACAGGGATTAAACTATGGCTACACCTTC. Its protein product is CASRQGLNYGYTF.

This clone was detected once. The V gene is TRBV6-6, the J gene TRBJ2-1, with 8 bases identical to TRBD2. The trim removed 2 bases at V and 9 bases at J, leaving 0 bases unmatched. This CDR3 contains 12 residues. From germline, CDR1 is MNHNY and CDR2 SVGAGI (reference sequence). DNA of the CDR3: TGTGCCAGCAGTTACGCGGGGGGTGAGCAGTTCTTC. Translated, it gives CASSYAGGEQFF.

The chain recombines TRBV3-1 (or the pseudogene TRBV3-2) with TRBJ1-1; D is undetermined. The germline V gene has CDR1 LGHDT and CDR2 YNNKEL (reference sequence). Trimming left V 4 bases short and J 3 bases short, with 9 bases between. The CDR3 runs 13 residues. CDR3 DNA sequence: TGTGCCAGCAGCCCCCCGGGTTACACTGAAGCTTTCTTT. This translates into CASSPPGYTEAFF.

The chain is built from TRBV19 and TRBJ1-1; maybe TRBD1 (6 bases). Per the germline V gene, CDR1 is LNHDA and CDR2 is SQIVND (reference sequence). V was clipped by 7 bases and J by 5 bases, with 8 bases between them. CDR3 length: 11 amino acids. The CDR3 nucleotides read TGTGCCAGTACAGGGGAGACTGAAGCTTTCTTT. Translating gives CASTGETEAFF.

This clone was seen once. The chain recombines TRBV9 with TRBJ1-1; 7 nucleotides agree with TRBD1. CDR3 size: 13 residues. Germline V gene lookup returns CDR1 SGDLS and CDR2 YYNGEE. The trim removed 2 bases at V and 6 bases at J, leaving 4 bases unmatched. The CDR3 sequence is CASSVLQGSEAFF. The CDR3 nucleotides read TGTGCCAGCAGCGTTTTACAGGGGTCTGAAGCTTTCTTT.

The V and J genes are TRBV5-1 and TRBJ2-5, with 8 positions matching TRBD2. The V gene end was trimmed by 7 bases and the J gene end by 5 bases; junction bases not matched to a gene: 16. This CDR3 is 16 amino acids long. Germline lookup yields CDR1 SGHRS and CDR2 YFSETQ. CDR3 DNA: TGCGCCAGCCATAAAACGGGGGGGCTGCAGGTTGAGACCCAGTACTTC. Protein: CASHKTGGLQVETQYF.

V usage is TRBV18 and J usage is TRBJ2-7; TRBD1 matches 9 bases. Trimming removed 5 bases from V and 2 bases from J; junction bases left unmatched: 13. Germline lookup yields CDR1 KGHSH and CDR2 LQKENI. The CDR3 runs 17 residues. The CDR3 region has the DNA TGTGCCAGCTCAGTACCCGGTTTTGGACAGGGGACCTACGAGCAGTACTTC. This sequence encodes CASSVPGFGQGTYEQYF.

The chain uses TRBV5-1 and TRBJ2-3, with 7 bases fitting TRBD2. The CDR3 is 14 amino acids. The germline V gene encodes CDR1 SGHRS and CDR2 YFSETQ. V lost 4 bases to trimming and J lost 5 bases; unmatched junction nucleotides: 7. CDR3 bases: TGCGCCAGCAGCCTCGGGGGGAACGGAGATACGCAGTATTTT. Protein product: CASSLGGNGDTQYF.

Only a few counts were recorded for this clone. The chain recombines TRBV12-3 or TRBV12-4 with TRBJ1-2; unclear D gene. V was shortened by 3 bases and J by 6 bases, with 8 bases between the two germline ends. The CDR3 totals 12 residues. CDR3 bases: TGTGCCAGCAGTTTGGGAGTGGATGGCTACACCTTC. It translates to CASSLGVDGYTF.

The V call is TRBV5-1, the J call TRBJ2-1; 11 nucleotides match TRBD2. The CDR3 covers 20 residues. CDR1 and CDR2 from the germline V gene are SGHRS and YFSETQ. The V and J ends lost 0 bases and 5 bases, in that order; junction bases with no gene match: 16. The CDR3 is CASSLVNPSGGTWKNNEQFF. The DNA of the CDR3 is TGCGCCAGCAGCTTGGTAAATCCTAGCGGGGGGACCTGGAAGAACAATGAGCAGTTCTTC.

This chain uses TRBV24-1 with TRBJ1-1; 11 nucleotides line up with TRBD1. This CDR3 has 15 amino acids. V shed 2 bases and J 11 bases; nucleotides not matched to a gene: 9. In germline, CDR1 is KGHDR, CDR2 SFDVKD. The CDR3 DNA follows: TGTGCCACCAGTGATTCTAAGGACAGGGGGCGGTGGGCTTTCTTT. Amino acids: CATSDSKDRGRWAFF.

CDR3 DNA: TGTGCCAGCAGTACCCAACAGGGTCTTGAAGCTTTCTTT. Translating gives CASSTQQGLEAFF. The chain combines TRBV12-3 or TRBV12-4 with TRBJ1-1; TRBD1 might be the D (6 bases). This CDR3 contains 13 residues. Trimming pared 5 bases from V and 7 bases from J, leaving 14 bases between.

The chain recombines TRBV12-3 or TRBV12-4 with TRBJ1-2; 9 nucleotides agree with TRBD1. V shed 3 bases, J shed 7 bases, and the junction held 0 bases outside the gene matches. This CDR3 comprises 12 residues. The chain's CDR3 is CASSLGQGGYTF. The CDR3 DNA follows: TGTGCCAGCAGTTTGGGACAGGGTGGCTACACCTTC.

The genes are TRBV5-1 and TRBJ1-4, with TRBD1 as a possible D gene (6 bases). The CDR3 has 14 residues. The V and J ends lost 0 bases and 6 bases respectively, with 9 bases between them. CDR1 and CDR2 from the germline V gene are SGHRS and YFSETQ. The CDR3 nucleotides are TGCGCCAGCAGCTTGGAAGGGGGATATGAAAAACTGTTTTTT. It translates to CASSLEGGYEKLFF.

The gene calls are TRBV28 and TRBJ1-4; weak D call: TRBD1 (5 bases). Germline V lookup: CDR1 MDHEN, CDR2 SYDVKM. There are 12 residues in the CDR3. V gave up 7 bases and J gave up 11 bases, with 14 bases separating them. The CDR3 coding sequence is TGTGCCAGCACCCTCCCGGAGGGGAAACTGTTTTTT. Protein product: CASTLPEGKLFF. Looking up the rest from reference TRBV28 and TRBJ1-4 gives the full variable domain: DVKVTQSSRYLVKRTGEKVFLECVQDMDHENMFWYRQDPGLGLRLIYFSYDVKMKEKGDIPEGYSVSREKKERFSLILESASTNQTSMYLCASTLPEGKLFFGSGTQLSVL.

J is TRBJ2-3 and V is TRBV28; 9 nucleotides match TRBD1. Germline CDR1 MDHEN, CDR2 SYDVKM. The CDR3 consists of 16 residues. The V and J ends lost 6 bases and 2 bases, in that order; junction bases with no gene match: 9. CDR3 protein: CASSGNRGHNTDTQYF. DNA for the CDR3: TGTGCCAGCAGCGGTAACAGGGGGCACAACACAGATACGCAGTATTTT.

The V gene is TRBV7-9, the J gene TRBJ1-4; D perhaps matches TRBD1 (6 bases). This CDR3 is 15 amino acids long. CDR1 SEHNR and CDR2 FQNEAQ come from the germline V gene (reference sequence). Trimming pared 5 bases from V and 0 bases from J, leaving 10 bases between. CDR3 coding DNA: TGTGCCAGCAGCGAGGGGGTCGCAACTAATGAAAAACTGTTTTTT. It translates to CASSEGVATNEKLFF.

The rearrangement links TRBV4-1 to TRBJ1-5; TRBD1 agrees at 9 bases. Germline V gene lookup returns CDR1 MGHRA and CDR2 YSYEKL. After removal of 4 bases from V and 6 bases from J, the junction contained 10 bases not matched to a gene. The CDR3 totals 16 residues. CDR3 nucleotides: TGCGCCAGCAGCCCCTCAAGGGGACAGGGCGGTCAGCCCCAGCATTTT. Translation gives CASSPSRGQGGQPQHF.